This T cell receptor beta chain originates from a study of cytomegalovirus exposure and HLA in healthy donors. Data came from immunoSEQ multiplex PCR; TCRdb stores just in-frame clones and leaves some out. Of 250,000 to 350,000 clones in the sample, 75% to 90% were seen once. V lost 2 bases, J lost 7 bases, and 18 bases lay in between. CDR1 MDHEN and CDR2 SYDVKM come from the germline V gene. The CDR3 covers 15 residues. Specimen: PBMCs. The sequence came from a woman aged 18-29 years in good health and CMV-seronegative. J is TRBJ2-7 and V is TRBV28; possibly TRBD2 for D (7 bases). The CDR3 reads CASSLGGAGRLEQYF. The CDR3 coding sequence is TGTGCCAGCAGTTTAGGGGGGGCGGGCCGCCTGGAGCAGTACTTC.